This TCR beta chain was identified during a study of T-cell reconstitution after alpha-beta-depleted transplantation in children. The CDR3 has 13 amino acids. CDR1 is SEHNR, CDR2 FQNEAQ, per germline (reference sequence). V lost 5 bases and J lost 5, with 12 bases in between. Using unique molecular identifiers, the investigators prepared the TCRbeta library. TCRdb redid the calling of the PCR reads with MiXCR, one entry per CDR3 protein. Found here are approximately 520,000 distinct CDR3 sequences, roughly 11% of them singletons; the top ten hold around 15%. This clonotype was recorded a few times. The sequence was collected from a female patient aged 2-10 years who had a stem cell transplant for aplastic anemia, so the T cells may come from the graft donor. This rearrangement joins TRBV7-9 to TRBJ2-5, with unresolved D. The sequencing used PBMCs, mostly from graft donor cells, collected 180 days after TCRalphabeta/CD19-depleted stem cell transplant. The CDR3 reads CASSLQVGETQYF. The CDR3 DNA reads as TGTGCCAGCAGCCTCCAGGTGGGGGAGACCCAGTACTTC.